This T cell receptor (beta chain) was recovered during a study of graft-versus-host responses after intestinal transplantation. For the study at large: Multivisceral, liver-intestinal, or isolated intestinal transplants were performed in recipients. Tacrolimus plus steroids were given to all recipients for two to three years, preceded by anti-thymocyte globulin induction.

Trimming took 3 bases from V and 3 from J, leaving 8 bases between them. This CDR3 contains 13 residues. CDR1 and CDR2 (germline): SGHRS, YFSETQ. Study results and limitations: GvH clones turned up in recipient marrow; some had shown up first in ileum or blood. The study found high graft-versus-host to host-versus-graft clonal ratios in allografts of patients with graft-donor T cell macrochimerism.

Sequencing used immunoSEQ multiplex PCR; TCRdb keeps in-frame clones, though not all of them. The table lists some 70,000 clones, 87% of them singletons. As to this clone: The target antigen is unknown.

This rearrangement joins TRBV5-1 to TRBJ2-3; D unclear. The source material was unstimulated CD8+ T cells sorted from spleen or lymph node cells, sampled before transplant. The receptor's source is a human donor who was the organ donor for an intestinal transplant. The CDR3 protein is CASSSGPTDTQYF. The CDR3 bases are TGCGCCAGCAGCTCAGGACCTACAGATACGCAGTATTTT.